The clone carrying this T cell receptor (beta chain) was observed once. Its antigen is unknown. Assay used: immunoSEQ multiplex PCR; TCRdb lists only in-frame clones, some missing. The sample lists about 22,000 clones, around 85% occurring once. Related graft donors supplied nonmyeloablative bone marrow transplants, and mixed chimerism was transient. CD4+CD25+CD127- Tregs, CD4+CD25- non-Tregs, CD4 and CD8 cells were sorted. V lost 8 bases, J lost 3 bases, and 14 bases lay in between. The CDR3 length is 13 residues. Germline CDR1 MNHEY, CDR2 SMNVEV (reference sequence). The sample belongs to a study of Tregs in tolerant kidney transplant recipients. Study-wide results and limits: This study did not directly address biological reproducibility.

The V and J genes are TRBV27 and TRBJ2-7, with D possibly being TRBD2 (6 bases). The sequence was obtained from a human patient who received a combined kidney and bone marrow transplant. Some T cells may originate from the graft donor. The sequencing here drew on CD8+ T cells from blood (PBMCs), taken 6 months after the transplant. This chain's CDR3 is CASSGGKSYEQYF. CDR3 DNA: TGTGCCAGCTCCGGAGGGAAAAGCTACGAGCAGTACTTC.